This T cell receptor (beta chain) was captured by sequencing in a study of T cell responses to AZD1222 COVID-19 vaccine. Study-wide results and caveats: Donors skewed white British and female; clonal diversity was possibly underestimated. Unmutated variant regions reportedly attract nearly half of all spike-specific TCRs. Vaccine-associated CD4 TCRs ranged over spike, dominating at 160-218 and 743-854. Researchers took repertoire samples only after the peak T cell response had come.

Repertoires were generated with immunoSEQ multiplex PCR, while TCRdb's copy carries only in-frame clones and drops some. Among 110,000 to 150,000 clones, 85% to 95% were seen once, and the ten largest hold about 12%. Germline CDR1 reads SGHNT; CDR2 reads YYREEE (reference sequence). J was trimmed by 2 bases and V by 4 bases; bases with no gene match: 3. The CDR3 sequence is 13 residues long. Concerning this clone: Its antigen is currently unknown.

This specimen consisted of peripheral blood, obtained after recovery from COVID-19. J is TRBJ2-7 and V is TRBV5-4, with 7 bases lining up with TRBD2. This clonotype originated in an adult who had recovered from COVID-19. The CDR3 DNA is TGTGCCAGCAGCACGGGGGGAGCCTACGAGCAGTACTTC. This codes for CASSTGGAYEQYF.